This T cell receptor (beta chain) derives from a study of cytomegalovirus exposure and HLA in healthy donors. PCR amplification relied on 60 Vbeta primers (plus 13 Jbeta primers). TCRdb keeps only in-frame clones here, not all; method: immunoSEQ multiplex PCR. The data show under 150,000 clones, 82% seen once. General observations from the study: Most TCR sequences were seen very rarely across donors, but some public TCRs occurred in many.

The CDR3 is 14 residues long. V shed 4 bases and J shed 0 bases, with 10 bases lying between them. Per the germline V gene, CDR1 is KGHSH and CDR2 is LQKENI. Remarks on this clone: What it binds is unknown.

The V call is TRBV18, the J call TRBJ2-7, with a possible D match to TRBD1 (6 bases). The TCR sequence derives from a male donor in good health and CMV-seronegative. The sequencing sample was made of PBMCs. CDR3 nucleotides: TGTGCCAGCTCACTCGACAGGACCTCCTACGAGCAGTACTTC. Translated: CASSLDRTSYEQYF.